Following are 29 T cell receptor beta chains from one sample sequenced in a study of identical twins (dated by TCRdb to the mid-2010s). The protocol used for the library was 5' RACE. The data were produced on an Illumina HiSeq 2000. TCRdb reanalyzed the raw reads on its own, using fastp at Q25 for trimming and MiXCR for clone calling, and kept in-frame beta chains. Here each entry gathers all rows of one CDR3 protein and keeps the most common genes and DNA. The sample table contains about 220,000 distinct CDR3 sequences; only one count was recorded for less than 8% of them. Of the sample, around 1.8% falls within the top ten clones. These data are also associated with another study on yellow fever vaccine responses in identical twins.

The sample comprised memory (CD45RO+) T cells sorted from blood. Per the publication, the cell subset or site label means: CD45RO+ enriched T cells. The receptors were gathered from a woman between 18 and 30 years old in good health.

This clonotype was observed many times. The V call is TRBV7-8, the J call TRBJ2-1, with D possibly TRBD2 on 5 matching bases. The germline CDR1 and CDR2 sequences are SGHVS and FQNEAQ. The CDR3 covers 13 residues. Deletions cut 10 bases from V and 3 bases from J, with 13 bases between. The CDR3: CAIASGYYNEQFF. The DNA for the CDR3 is TGTGCCATAGCCAGCGGATACTACAATGAGCAGTTCTTC.

This clonotype was counted ten times or more. CDR3 in DNA: TGTGCCAGCAGTTACTCGCGGATAGGTCCCACAGATACGCAGTATTTT. This codes for CASSYSRIGPTDTQYF. The chain is built from TRBV6-5 and TRBJ2-3, with D hard to call. V lost 0 bases to trimming and J lost 2 bases, with 12 bases between them. In germline, CDR1 is MNHEY, CDR2 SVGAGI. The CDR3 has 16 residues.

The CDR3 sequence is CASSSSRTGGTTEAFF. The CDR3 nucleotides are TGTGCCAGCAGTTCCTCCAGGACAGGGGGGACCACTGAAGCTTTCTTT. This chain links TRBV27 with TRBJ1-1; 10 bases line up with TRBD1. J gave up 4 bases and V 4 bases, and 9 bases lay outside the gene matches. The CDR3 is 16 amino acids. Germline V gene data show CDR1 as MNHEY and CDR2 as SMNVEV (reference sequence).

V usage is TRBV11-1 and J usage is TRBJ2-7; no reliable D call. V shed 4 bases and J shed 9 bases, with 10 bases lying between them. The CDR3 is 11 amino acids. The germline V gene has CDR1 SGHAT and CDR2 FQDESV (reference sequence). The CDR3 DNA reads as TGTGCCAGCAGCTCGTCGTGGGTGCAGTACTTC. Translated, it gives CASSSSWVQYF.

The V and J genes are TRBV20-1 and TRBJ2-2, with D possibly being TRBD2 (6 bases). CDR1 is DFQATT and CDR2 is SNEGSKA in the germline V gene (reference sequence). The V and J ends lost 4 bases and 1 base respectively, with 16 bases between them. CDR3 length: 16 residues. The CDR3 region is CSATPRAGRNTGELFF. The CDR3 nucleotides are TGCAGTGCTACCCCCCGGGCGGGAAGGAACACCGGGGAGCTGTTTTTT.

Many counts were recorded for this clonotype. The chain links TRBV9 to TRBJ2-7; D might be TRBD1 (6 bases). Germline loops: CDR1 SGDLS, CDR2 YYNGEE. The CDR3 sequence is 13 residues long. V was shortened by 4 bases and J by 0 bases, with 8 bases between the two germline ends. CDR3 DNA: TGTGCCAGCAGCCGAGGGGGCTCCTACGAGCAGTACTTC. Amino acids: CASSRGGSYEQYF.

V is TRBV24-1 and J is TRBJ2-1; possibly TRBD1 or TRBD2 for D (5 bases each). V lost 4 bases and J lost 0, with 12 bases in between. This CDR3 has 16 amino acids. Germline CDR1 and CDR2: KGHDR and SFDVKD. The CDR3 sequence is CATSEPGPSSYNEQFF. CDR3 sequence (DNA): TGTGCCACCAGTGAGCCGGGGCCAAGCTCCTACAATGAGCAGTTCTTC.

The gene calls are TRBV24-1 and TRBJ2-2; 7 nucleotides agree with TRBD1. Germline CDR1 and CDR2: KGHDR and SFDVKD. V was pared by 4 bases and J by 3 bases, with 4 bases of the junction left unmatched. CDR3 length: 15 amino acids. CDR3 DNA sequence: TGTGCCACCAGTGAGGGGGACAGACACACCGGGGAGCTGTTTTTT. Amino acids: CATSEGDRHTGELFF.

This clonotype was counted between two and nine times. The CDR3 spells CASSFGSRETQYF. Here the CDR3 DNA reads TGTGCCAGCAGCTTTGGCAGCAGGGAGACCCAGTACTTC. The rearrangement links TRBV5-5 to TRBJ2-5; the D is unclear. Germline V lookup: CDR1 SGHKS, CDR2 YYEKEE (reference sequence). The length of the CDR3 is 13 residues. V gave up 2 bases and J gave up 5 bases, with 10 bases separating them. The full variable domain, with the rest looked up from reference TRBV5-5 and TRBJ2-5, is DAGVTQSPTHLIKTRGQQVTLRCSPISGHKSVSWYQQVLGQGPQFIFQYYEKEERGRGNFPDRFSARQFPNYSSELNVNALLLGDSALYLCASSFGSRETQYFGPGTRLLVL.

The chain employs TRBV14 and TRBJ2-3; D is perhaps TRBD1 or TRBD2 (5 bases each). Germline V lookup: CDR1 SGHDN, CDR2 FVKESK. The CDR3 consists of 13 residues. The ends were cut back, 6 bases at V and 8 bases at J, with 15 bases in the middle. The CDR3, as DNA: TGTGCCAGCAGTCGAGGGCTTCAGGGTACGCAGTATTTT. Translating it yields CASSRGLQGTQYF. Full variable domain (missing parts from reference TRBV14 and TRBJ2-3): EAGVTQFPSHSVIEKGQTVTLRCDPISGHDNLYWYRRVMGKEIKFLLHFVKESKQDESGMPNNRFLAERTGGTYSTLKVQPAELEDSGVYFCASSRGLQGTQYFGPGTRLTVL.

The chain links TRBV7-2 to TRBJ2-7; 8 positions match TRBD2. With V trimmed by 3 bases and J by 4 bases, 8 bases remained unmatched. Germline CDR1 is SGHTA and CDR2 is FQGNSA. The CDR3 has 15 residues. CDR3: CASSFSGGVIYEQYF. CDR3 DNA sequence: TGTGCCAGCAGCTTCTCGGGAGGGGTAATATACGAGCAGTACTTC.

The chain employs TRBV5-5 and TRBJ1-5, with D perhaps TRBD1 (6 bases). The V gene's germline CDR1 is SGHKS and CDR2 YYEKEE (reference sequence). This CDR3 is built from 14 residues. V was trimmed by 3 bases and J by 4 bases, leaving 11 bases between them. As DNA, the CDR3 is TGTGCCAGCAGCTGGGACACTACGAATCAGCCCCAGCATTTT. Its translation is CASSWDTTNQPQHF.

This clonotype was seen a few times. The gene calls are TRBV14 and TRBJ2-2; D unresolved. Germline V gene lookup returns CDR1 SGHDN and CDR2 FVKESK. Trimming pared 1 base from V and 3 bases from J, leaving 6 bases between. The CDR3 covers 14 residues. The CDR3 DNA follows: TGTGCCAGCAGCCAAGTTAGATACACCGGGGAGCTGTTTTTT. The encoded protein is CASSQVRYTGELFF.

The rearrangement links TRBV3-1 to TRBJ2-5, with 12 positions matching TRBD2. The ends lost 3 bases at V and 7 bases at J; junction bases unmatched: 6. This CDR3 region has 15 residues. The germline CDR1 and CDR2 sequences are LGHDT and YNNKEL (reference sequence). The CDR3 reads CASSQGTSGFRTQYF. The CDR3 nucleotides are TGTGCCAGCAGCCAGGGGACTAGCGGGTTTAGGACCCAGTACTTC.

In this sample, this clonotype turned up many times. This chain links TRBV2 with TRBJ2-3; 10 bases line up with TRBD2. Trimming cost V 9 bases and J 3 bases; bases outside gene matches: 3. The CDR3 has 13 residues. Germline V gene lookup returns CDR1 SNHLY and CDR2 FYNNEI. The CDR3 region is CASSSGRTDTQYF. For the CDR3, the DNA is TGTGCCAGTTCTAGCGGGAGAACAGATACGCAGTATTTT. Supplemented by reference TRBV2 and TRBJ2-3, the full variable domain reads EPEVTQTPSHQVTQMGQEVILRCVPISNHLYFYWYRQILGQKVEFLVSFYNNEISEKSEIFDDQFSVERPDGSNFTLKIRSTKLEDSAMYFCASSSGRTDTQYFGPGTRLTVL.

This clonotype was seen a handful of times. The rearrangement joins TRBV10-3 to TRBJ2-5, with unresolved D. Germline CDR1 reads ENHRY; CDR2 reads SYGVKD. The CDR3 has 14 amino acids. Between the trimmed V and J ends, which lost 1 base and 3 bases, there was a span of 9 bases. The CDR3 bases are TGTGCCATCAGTGAGTTAGATGCGGAAGAGACCCAGTACTTC. This encodes CAISELDAEETQYF.

This clonotype was observed a few times. The chain combines TRBV18 with TRBJ2-7; D not certain. The CDR3 has 13 amino acids. Trimming pared 4 bases from V and 3 bases from J, leaving 10 bases between. Germline V gene sequence: CDR1 KGHSH, CDR2 LQKENI. CDR3 coding DNA: TGTGCCAGCTCACGCCGGAGTGACTACGAGCAGTACTTC. The encoded protein is CASSRRSDYEQYF.

A few counts support this clonotype. V usage is TRBV5-1 and J usage is TRBJ2-1, with 8 bases matching TRBD2. The V gene's germline CDR1 is SGHRS and CDR2 YFSETQ. This CDR3 is 17 amino acids long. V shed 0 bases, J shed 1 base, and the junction held 6 bases outside the gene matches. The CDR3 loop reads CASSLGHSGKSYNEQFF. The CDR3 nucleotides read TGCGCCAGCAGCTTGGGTCATAGCGGGAAATCCTACAATGAGCAGTTCTTC.

This chain joins TRBV5-4 and TRBJ2-1, with a weak D call TRBD1 (5 bases). Trimming removed 5 bases at V and 4 bases at J, with 13 bases between. The CDR3 runs to 14 residues. Germline lookup yields CDR1 SGHNT and CDR2 YYREEE (reference sequence). The CDR3 is CASSFRQQYNEQFF. Here the CDR3 DNA reads TGTGCCAGCAGTTTTCGACAGCAGTACAATGAGCAGTTCTTC.

V and J are TRBV14 and TRBJ2-4, with a weak D call TRBD1 (6 bases). Trimming took 0 bases from V and 9 from J, leaving 21 bases between them. Germline CDR1 reads SGHDN; CDR2 reads FVKESK. The length of the CDR3 is 17 residues. CDR3 region: CASSQDPGPGALGIQYF. The CDR3 DNA follows: TGTGCCAGCAGCCAAGACCCAGGGCCAGGGGCACTTGGCATTCAGTACTTC.

Worth noting for this clonotype: One junction end does not reproduce the germline sequence, and a read error may be involved. V is TRBV12-3 or TRBV12-4 and J is TRBJ2-7; D perhaps matches TRBD2 (6 bases). The length of the CDR3 is 11 residues. Here the CDR3 DNA reads TGTGCCAGCAGCCCCGGGAGCGAGCACTACTTC. Its translation: CASSPGSEHYF.

J is TRBJ2-7 and V is TRBV18; 7 bases match TRBD1. This CDR3 region has 13 residues. CDR1 is KGHSH and CDR2 is LQKENI in the germline V gene. Unmatched junction bases numbered 3, after V lost 2 bases and J lost 5 bases. The CDR3 loop is CASSPGTDNEQYF. The CDR3 nucleotides are TGTGCCAGCTCACCAGGGACAGACAACGAGCAGTACTTC.

This rearrangement joins TRBV2 to TRBJ2-5, with D possibly TRBD1 on 5 matching bases. Per the germline V gene, CDR1 is SNHLY and CDR2 is FYNNEI. The germline V and J ends were trimmed by 0 bases and 5 bases, with 22 bases remaining between them. This CDR3 spans 18 amino acids. As DNA, the CDR3 is TGTGCCAGCAGTGAAGCGGTGGGTAGCAGGGTCCAAAGGGAGACCCAGTACTTC. This gives the protein CASSEAVGSRVQRETQYF.

This clonotype has ten or more counts. The chain combines TRBV2 with TRBJ2-2; 9 nucleotides agree with TRBD2. Germline values: CDR1 SNHLY, CDR2 FYNNEI. With V trimmed by 6 bases and J by 6 bases, 2 bases remained unmatched. The length of the CDR3 is 13 residues. CDR3 nucleotides: TGTGCCAGCAGGGGACTAGCCTCCGGGGAGCTGTTTTTT. Translating gives CASRGLASGELFF.

The rearrangement links TRBV28 to TRBJ2-3; 13 bases align to TRBD2. Trimming cost V 1 base and J 6 bases; bases outside gene matches: 4. Germline V gene sequence: CDR1 MDHEN, CDR2 SYDVKM. The CDR3 consists of 16 residues. The CDR3 here is CASSLLTSGGSDTQYF. CDR3 nucleotide sequence: TGTGCCAGCAGTTTATTGACTAGCGGGGGGAGTGATACGCAGTATTTT.

The chain couples TRBV6-1 to TRBJ2-1; 11 bases match TRBD2. Germline V lookup: CDR1 MNHNS, CDR2 SASEGT. The CDR3 sequence is 15 residues long. J was trimmed by 6 bases and V by 5 bases; bases with no gene match: 6. The CDR3 reads CASSLTSGGPNEQFF. CDR3 bases: TGTGCCAGCAGTCTAACTAGCGGGGGACCCAATGAGCAGTTCTTC.

This clonotype came up many times. The chain links TRBV6-1 to TRBJ2-3; 8 bases line up with TRBD2. Germline trimming cut 1 base from V and 1 base from J; bases unmatched to any gene: 4. This CDR3 has 16 residues. Germline CDR1 and CDR2: MNHNS and SASEGT. Here the CDR3 reads CASSEVAAGGTDTQYF. The CDR3 DNA sequence: TGTGCCAGCAGTGAAGTTGCAGCGGGGGGCACAGATACGCAGTATTTT.

This clonotype has just a few counts. The chain uses TRBV28 and TRBJ2-3; 10 bases line up with TRBD1. The germline V gene has CDR1 MDHEN and CDR2 SYDVKM. V gave up 4 bases and J gave up 8 bases; unmatched junction bases: 9. The CDR3 has 15 amino acids. DNA for the CDR3: TGTGCCAGCAGTTCCGGGACAGGGGCCCAGGGTACGCAGTATTTT. Its translation: CASSSGTGAQGTQYF.

This clonotype was recorded a few times. This chain links TRBV3-1 with TRBJ1-4; 7 nucleotides align to TRBD1. Germline V gene lookup returns CDR1 LGHDT and CDR2 YNNKEL (reference sequence). The CDR3 covers 15 residues. V was pared by 4 bases and J by 5 bases, with 7 bases of the junction left unmatched. CDR3 in amino acids: CASSPWDSKNEKLFF. The CDR3 coding sequence is TGTGCCAGCAGCCCGTGGGACAGCAAAAATGAAAAACTGTTTTTT. The variable domain in full, completed from reference TRBV3-1 and TRBJ1-4, reads DTAVSQTPKYLVTQMGNDKSIKCEQNLGHDTMYWYKQDSKKFLKIMFSYNNKELIINETVPNRFSPKSPDKAHLNLHINSLELGDSAVYFCASSPWDSKNEKLFFGSGTQLSVL.